This T cell receptor (beta chain) was sequenced during a study of control samples from healthy donors and cancer patients. TCRdb keeps only in-frame clones here, not all; method: immunoSEQ multiplex PCR. The sample holds 90,000 or so clones, approximately 86% seen once. Per germline, CDR1 SGHNT and CDR2 YYREEE (reference sequence). This CDR3 region has 14 residues. V gave up 5 bases and J gave up 5 bases, with 17 bases separating them. The chain recombines TRBV5-4 with TRBJ2-7, with TRBD2 as a possible D gene (5 bases). The sample consisted of blood. This clonotype was sampled from a woman aged 50 to 65 in good health. Here the CDR3 DNA reads TGTGCCAGCAGTGTGATCGGGGTAGTGAACGAGCAGTACTTC. It is translated as CASSVIGVVNEQYF.